A single T cell receptor beta chain is shown here with its context. V lost 4 bases, J lost 6 bases, and 13 bases lay in between. Germline V CDR1 and CDR2: SGDLS, YYNGEE. The CDR3 covers 14 residues. Profiled with immunoSEQ multiplex PCR; TCRdb holds only in-frame clones, not every one. This sample has over 200,000 clones, with over 80% found just once. The entry originates in a study of blood T cell repertoires in COVID-19. The sample comprised PBMCs or T cells enriched from blood (not recorded which). J is TRBJ1-4 and V is TRBV9, with D perhaps matching TRBD1 (6 bases). This receptor was obtained from a man in his late teens or twenties with acute COVID-19. CDR3 loop: CASSSGGLDEKLFF. Here the CDR3 DNA reads TGTGCCAGCAGCTCCGGGGGGCTGGATGAAAAACTGTTTTTT.